These T cell receptor beta chains were read from a single sample in a study of blood T cell repertoires in COVID-19. The repertoire was sequenced with immunoSEQ multiplex PCR; TCRdb's copy has only in-frame clones and lacks some. Among around 300,000 clones listed, roughly 90% were seen once. The sample was PBMCs or T cells enriched from blood (not recorded which). The origin of the receptors is a woman in her fifties or sixties who had recovered from COVID-19. The CDR3 runs from the conserved cysteine through the conserved F or W. The D gene is left open where the match is weak. Clone sizes are given selectively: once, few, many, or a class where the clone is expanded.

>TRBJ1-3|TRBV3-1/TRBV3-2|NA|NA
CASTPLYGSGNTIYF
TGTGCCAGCACCCCATTGTACGGCTCTGGAAACACCATATATTTT
>TRBJ2-1|TRBV11-3|NA|TRBD1
CASRPSGGSEQFF
TGTGCCAGCCGGCCGTCAGGGGGAAGTGAGCAGTTCTTC
>TRBJ1-2|TRBV3-1/TRBV3-2|NA|TRBD1
CASSLDRATGYTF
TGTGCCAGCAGCCTTGACAGGGCAACTGGCTACACCTTC
>TRBJ1-2|TRBV27|NA|NA
CASSTREGANYGYTF
TGTGCCAGCAGTACCCGGGAGGGCGCAAACTATGGCTACACCTTC
>TRBJ1-2|TRBV10-2|NA|TRBD1
CASSVGQGARGYTF
TGCGCCAGCAGTGTGGGGCAGGGGGCGCGGGGCTACACCTTC
>TRBJ2-2|TRBV6-7|NA|TRBD2
CASSYTQEVSSGFANTGELFF
TGTGCCAGCAGTTACACCCAGGAGGTATCTAGCGGGTTCGCGAACACCGGGGAGCTGTTTTTT
>TRBJ2-3|TRBV27|once|NA
CASSGLGGLRTDTQYF
TGTGCCAGCAGTGGCCTCGGCGGGCTACGCACAGATACGCAGTATTTT
>TRBJ2-1|TRBV15|NA|TRBD2
CATSRDRPSGTEQFF
TGTGCCACCAGCAGAGACAGACCTAGCGGGACTGAGCAGTTCTTC
>TRBJ2-3|TRBV6-2/TRBV6-3|NA|NA
CASSIYLPPSTDTQYF
TGTGCCAGCAGTATTTATCTCCCTCCCAGCACAGATACGCAGTATTTT
>TRBJ1-3|TRBV7-2|NA|TRBD1
CASSLAVGQHFSGNTIYF
TGTGCCAGCAGCTTAGCCGTGGGACAGCACTTCTCTGGAAACACCATATATTTT
>TRBJ2-7|TRBV15|NA|NA
CATSRSTGIPHEQYF
TGTGCCACCAGCAGGTCTACAGGGATCCCCCACGAGCAGTACTTC
>TRBJ2-7|TRBV5-1|few|NA
CASSLEAGILYF
TGCGCCAGCAGCTTGGAGGCAGGGATCCTGTACTTC
>TRBJ1-2|TRBV5-1|NA|NA
CASSLAAASNYGYTF
TGCGCCAGCAGCTTGGCGGCGGCCTCTAACTATGGCTACACCTTC
>TRBJ2-2|TRBV7-3|few|NA
CASSLDTGELFF
TGTGCCAGCAGCTTAGACACGGGGGAGCTGTTTTTT
>TRBJ1-2|TRBV9|NA|TRBD1
CASSVAPRQGADYGYTF
TGTGCCAGCAGCGTAGCTCCCCGACAGGGGGCAGACTATGGCTACACCTTC
>TRBJ1-1|TRBV20-1|few|TRBD1
CSASPGGKKNEAFF
TGCAGTGCTAGTCCAGGGGGCAAGAAGAATGAAGCTTTCTTT
>TRBJ2-3|TRBV24-1|NA|NA
CATSDFFEPGDSPQDTDTQYF
TGTGCCACCAGTGATTTTTTCGAACCGGGAGACTCCCCCCAGGACACAGATACGCAGTATTTT
>TRBJ1-5|TRBV24-1|NA|TRBD1
CATSDFRQGSNQPQHF
TGTGCCACCAGTGATTTTCGACAGGGTAGCAATCAGCCCCAGCATTTT
>TRBJ2-7|TRBV7-2|NA|NA
CASSLGTAYEQYF
TGTGCCAGCAGCTTAGGGACAGCATACGAGCAGTACTTC
>TRBJ2-7|TRBV24-1|NA|TRBD1
CATSAGGKQYF
TGTGCCACCAGTGCAGGGGGCAAGCAGTACTTC
>TRBJ1-4|TRBV10-1|NA|TRBD1
CASSSGTANEKLFF
TGCGCCAGCAGCTCCGGGACAGCTAATGAAAAACTGTTTTTT
>TRBJ1-4|TRBV28|NA|NA
CASSTTNRGGEKLFF
TGTGCCAGCAGTACAACCAACCGGGGGGGGGAAAAACTGTTTTTT
>TRBJ1-2|TRBV24-1|NA|NA
CATSDPATANYGYTF
TGTGCCACCAGTGACCCCGCGACAGCTAACTATGGCTACACCTTC
>TRBJ2-3|TRBV3-1/TRBV3-2|NA|NA
CASSQEPRDTQYF
TGTGCCAGCAGCCAAGAGCCGAGGGATACGCAGTATTTT
>TRBJ2-5|TRBV10-3|NA|TRBD2
CAISESSGGMQTQYF
TGTGCCATCAGTGAGAGTAGCGGGGGGATGCAGACCCAGTACTTC
>TRBJ2-5|TRBV5-1|NA|NA
CASSFYGGAETQYF
TGCGCCAGCAGCTTCTATGGAGGGGCAGAGACCCAGTACTTC